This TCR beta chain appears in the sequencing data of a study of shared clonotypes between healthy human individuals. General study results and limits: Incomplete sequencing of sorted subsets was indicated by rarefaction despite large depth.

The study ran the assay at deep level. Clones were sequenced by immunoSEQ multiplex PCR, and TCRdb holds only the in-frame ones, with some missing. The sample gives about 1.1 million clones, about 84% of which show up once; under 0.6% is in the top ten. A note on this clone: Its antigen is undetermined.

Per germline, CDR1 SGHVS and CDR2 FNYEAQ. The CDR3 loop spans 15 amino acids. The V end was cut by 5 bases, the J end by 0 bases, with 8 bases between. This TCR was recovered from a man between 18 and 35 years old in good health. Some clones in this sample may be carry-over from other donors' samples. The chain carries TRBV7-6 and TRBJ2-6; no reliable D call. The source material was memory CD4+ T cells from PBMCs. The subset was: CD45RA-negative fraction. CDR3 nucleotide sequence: TGTGCCAGCAGCACCACTACCTCTGGGGCCAACGTCCTGACTTTC. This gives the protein CASSTTTSGANVLTF.